The following is a T cell receptor beta chain sequence with its context. Its target is not known. Researchers ran the PCR with 60 Vbeta and 13 Jbeta primers. Sequencing was performed with immunoSEQ multiplex PCR; in TCRdb, only in-frame clones are kept and a portion is missing. The repertoire table contains 150,000 or so clones. These data belong to a study of cytomegalovirus exposure and HLA in healthy donors. Findings and caveats of the study: Later analysis demonstrated an association between a missense DCLRE1C variant and TCR beta V- and J-gene trimming.

Deletions cut 0 bases from V and 6 bases from J, with 14 bases between. Looked up from germline, CDR1 is LGHNA and CDR2 is YSLEER. CDR3 length: 15 amino acids. The sequenced sample consisted of PBMCs. This receptor was identified in a woman in her forties or fifties in good health and CMV-seronegative. This rearrangement joins TRBV4-3 to TRBJ2-5; D is unclear. DNA of the CDR3: TGCGCCAGCAGCCAAGATTCCAGGTCCCGACAGACCCAGTACTTC. Its translation: CASSQDSRSRQTQYF.